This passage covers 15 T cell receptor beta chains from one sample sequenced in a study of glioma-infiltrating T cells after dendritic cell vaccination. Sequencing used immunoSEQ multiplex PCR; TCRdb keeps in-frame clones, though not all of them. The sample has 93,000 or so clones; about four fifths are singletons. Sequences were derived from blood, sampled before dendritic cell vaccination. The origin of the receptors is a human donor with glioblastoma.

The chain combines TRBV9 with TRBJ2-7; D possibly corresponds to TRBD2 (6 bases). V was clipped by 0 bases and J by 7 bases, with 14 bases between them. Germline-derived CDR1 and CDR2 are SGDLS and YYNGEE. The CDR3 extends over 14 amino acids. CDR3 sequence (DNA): TGTGCCAGCAGCGTAGACACGGGGGAGCGGGAGCAGTACTTC. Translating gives CASSVDTGEREQYF. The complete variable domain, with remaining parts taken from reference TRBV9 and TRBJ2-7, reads DSGVTQTPKHLITATGQRVTLRCSPRSGDLSVYWYQQSLDQGLQFLIQYYNGEERAKGNILERFSAQQFPDLHSELNLSSLELGDSALYFCASSVDTGEREQYFGPGTRLTVT.

The chain's CDR3 is CAISDIGAGANVLTF. The CDR3 region has the DNA TGTGCCATCAGTGATATAGGGGCTGGGGCCAACGTCCTGACTTTC. The rearrangement joins TRBV10-3 to TRBJ2-6; a weak D match, TRBD1 (5 bases). The V and J ends lost 3 bases and 2 bases respectively, with 8 bases between them. This CDR3 has 15 amino acids. Germline V CDR1 and CDR2: ENHRY, SYGVKD.

The CDR3 loop reads CAWRDALGQGYGYTF. The CDR3 DNA reads as TGTGCCTGGAGGGACGCCCTGGGACAGGGGTACGGCTACACCTTC. The gene calls are TRBV30 and TRBJ1-2; 10 nucleotides line up with TRBD1. The germline CDR1 and CDR2 sequences are GTSNPN and SVGIG (reference sequence). This CDR3 region has 15 residues. The V and J ends lost 3 bases and 8 bases, in that order; junction bases with no gene match: 12.

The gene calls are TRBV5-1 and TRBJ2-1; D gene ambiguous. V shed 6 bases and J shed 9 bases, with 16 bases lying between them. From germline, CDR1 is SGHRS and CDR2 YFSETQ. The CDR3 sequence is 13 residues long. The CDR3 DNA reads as TGCGCCAGCACCGTGCCTAGTGAGGCTGAGCAGTTCTTC. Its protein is CASTVPSEAEQFF.

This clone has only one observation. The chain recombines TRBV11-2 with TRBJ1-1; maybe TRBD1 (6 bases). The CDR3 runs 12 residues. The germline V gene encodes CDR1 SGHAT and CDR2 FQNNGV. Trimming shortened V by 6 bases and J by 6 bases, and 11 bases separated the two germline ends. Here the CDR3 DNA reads TGTGCCAGCAGAAATCAGGGGTCTGAAGCTTTCTTT. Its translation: CASRNQGSEAFF.

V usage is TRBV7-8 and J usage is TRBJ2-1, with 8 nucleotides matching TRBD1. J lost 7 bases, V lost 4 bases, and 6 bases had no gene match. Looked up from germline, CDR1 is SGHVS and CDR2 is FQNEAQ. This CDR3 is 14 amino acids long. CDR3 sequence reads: CASSYVRQGNEQFF. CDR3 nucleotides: TGTGCCAGCAGCTACGTACGACAGGGGAATGAGCAGTTCTTC.

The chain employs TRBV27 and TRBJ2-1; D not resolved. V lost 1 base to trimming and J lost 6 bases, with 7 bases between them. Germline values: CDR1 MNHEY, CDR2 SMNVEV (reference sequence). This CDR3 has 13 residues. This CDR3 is CASSLFKLNEQFF. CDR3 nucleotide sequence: TGTGCCAGCAGTTTATTTAAGCTCAATGAGCAGTTCTTC.

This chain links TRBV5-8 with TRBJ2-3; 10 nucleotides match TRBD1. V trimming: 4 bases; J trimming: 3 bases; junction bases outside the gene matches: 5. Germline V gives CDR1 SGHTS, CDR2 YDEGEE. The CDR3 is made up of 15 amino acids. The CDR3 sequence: CASSRGQGSTDTQYF. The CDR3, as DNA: TGTGCCAGCAGCCGGGGACAGGGGTCGACAGATACGCAGTATTTT.

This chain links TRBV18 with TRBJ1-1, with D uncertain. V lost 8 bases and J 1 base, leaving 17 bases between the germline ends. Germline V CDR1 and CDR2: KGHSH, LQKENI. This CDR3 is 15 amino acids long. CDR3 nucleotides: TGTGCCAGCGCCCGGGAATTGGCTCGGAACACTGAAGCTTTCTTT. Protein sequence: CASARELARNTEAFF.

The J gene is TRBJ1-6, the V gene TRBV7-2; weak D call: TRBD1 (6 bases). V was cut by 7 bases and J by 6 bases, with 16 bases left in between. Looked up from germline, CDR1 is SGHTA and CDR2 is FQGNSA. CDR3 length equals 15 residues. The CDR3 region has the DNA TGTGCCAGCAAAACAGGGTCCCCCGGTAATTCACCCCTCCACTTT. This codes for CASKTGSPGNSPLHF.

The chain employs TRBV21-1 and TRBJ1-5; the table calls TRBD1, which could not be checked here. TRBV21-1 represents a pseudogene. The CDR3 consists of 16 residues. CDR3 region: CASSRRTGVMNQPQHF. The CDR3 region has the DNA TGTGCCAGCAGCAGGAGGACAGGGGTCATGAATCAGCCCCAGCATTTT.

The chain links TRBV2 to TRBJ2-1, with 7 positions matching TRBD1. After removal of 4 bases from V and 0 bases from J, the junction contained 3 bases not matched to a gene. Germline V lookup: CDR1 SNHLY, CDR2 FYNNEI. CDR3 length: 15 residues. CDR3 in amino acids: CASSAGGPSYNEQFF. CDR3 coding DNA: TGTGCCAGCAGTGCAGGGGGACCCTCCTACAATGAGCAGTTCTTC.

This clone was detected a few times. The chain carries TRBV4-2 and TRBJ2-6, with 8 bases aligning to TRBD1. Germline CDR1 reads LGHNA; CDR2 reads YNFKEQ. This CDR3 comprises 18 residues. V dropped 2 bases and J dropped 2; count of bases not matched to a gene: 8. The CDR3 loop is CASSQPDRGGAGANVLTF. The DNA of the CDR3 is TGTGCCAGCAGCCAACCCGACAGGGGAGGCGCTGGGGCCAACGTCCTGACTTTC.

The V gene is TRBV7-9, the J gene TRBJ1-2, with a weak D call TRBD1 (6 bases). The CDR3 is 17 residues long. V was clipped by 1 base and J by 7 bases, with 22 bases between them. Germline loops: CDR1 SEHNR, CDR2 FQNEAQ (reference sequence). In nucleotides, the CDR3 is TGTGCCAGCAGCTTAGACCAGACAGGTGCCGGTGGGGGTGGCTACACCTTC. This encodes CASSLDQTGAGGGGYTF.

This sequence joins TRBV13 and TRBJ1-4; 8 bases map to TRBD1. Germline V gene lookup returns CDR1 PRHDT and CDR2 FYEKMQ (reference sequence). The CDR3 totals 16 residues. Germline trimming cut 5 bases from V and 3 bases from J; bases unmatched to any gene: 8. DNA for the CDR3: TGTGCCAGCAGCCCTCAGGGGGCAGGTGCTAATGAAAAACTGTTTTTT. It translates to CASSPQGAGANEKLFF.